This is a list of T cell receptor beta chains from one sample in a study of blood T cell repertoires in COVID-19. Produced via immunoSEQ multiplex PCR; TCRdb's table is partial and in-frame only. Of around 320,000 clones in the sample, roughly 89% were seen once. The sequencing sample was made of PBMCs or T cells enriched from blood (not recorded which). These receptor sequences come from a woman younger than 35 with acute COVID-19. Each CDR3 is given with its conserved first and last residue. The D gene is left open where the match is weak. Size tells how often a clone was seen (once, few, many) or the class of an expanded clone, and some rows leave it out.

length: 14
J: TRBJ2-5
D: TRBD1
V: TRBV28
size: NA
DNA: TGTGCCAGCAGTCCGACAGGGGGGTTCGAGACCCAGTACTTC
CDR3: CASSPTGGFETQYF

length: 15
J: TRBJ1-3
D: NA
V: TRBV28
size: NA
DNA: TGTGCCAGCAGTGCAGTACCTTCCTCTGGAAACACCATATATTTT
CDR3: CASSAVPSSGNTIYF

length: 17
J: TRBJ2-7
D: TRBD2
V: TRBV30
size: NA
DNA: TGTGCCTGGAGTGTTGGCCGGACTAGCGGGACCACCTACGAGCAGTACTTC
CDR3: CAWSVGRTSGTTYEQYF

length: 12
J: TRBJ2-1
D: TRBD2
V: TRBV18
size: NA
DNA: TGTGCCACCCTCGGGGGGAACAATGAGCAGTTCTTC
CDR3: CATLGGNNEQFF

length: 12
J: TRBJ1-2
D: NA
V: TRBV19
size: once
DNA: TGTGCCAGTAGTATGGGCGACTATGGCTACACCTTC
CDR3: CASSMGDYGYTF

length: 9
J: TRBJ2-1
D: NA
V: TRBV20-1
size: NA
DNA: TGCAGTGCGGGCGATGAGCAGTTCTTC
CDR3: CSAGDEQFF

length: 18
J: TRBJ2-6
D: TRBD2
V: TRBV9
size: NA
DNA: TGTGCCAGCAGCCCAGCGGGAGAGAGGTCCTTTGGGGCCAACGTCCTGACTTTC
CDR3: CASSPAGERSFGANVLTF

length: 11
J: TRBJ2-3
D: NA
V: TRBV10-2
size: NA
DNA: TGCGCCAGCAAGGGGCGGGATACGCAGTATTTT
CDR3: CASKGRDTQYF

length: 20
J: TRBJ1-4
D: NA
V: TRBV30
size: few
DNA: TGTGCCTGGAGTGCCCTACCCCTGGAGGGATCAATTACAACTAATGAAAAACTGTTTTTT
CDR3: CAWSALPLEGSITTNEKLFF

length: 13
J: TRBJ2-1
D: TRBD1
V: TRBV7-2
size: once
DNA: TGTGCCAGCAGCCGGGGACAGGGCGTTGAGCAGTTCTTC
CDR3: CASSRGQGVEQFF

length: 13
J: TRBJ1-2
D: NA
V: TRBV6-5
size: NA
DNA: TGTGCCAGCACTCTAAACAGGGATTCAGACTACACCTTC
CDR3: CASTLNRDSDYTF

length: 15
J: TRBJ2-6
D: NA
V: TRBV18
size: NA
DNA: TGTGCCAGCTCACCGGAGAGCTCTGGGGCCAACGTCCTGACTTTC
CDR3: CASSPESSGANVLTF

length: 18
J: TRBJ2-3
D: TRBD2
V: TRBV9
size: once
DNA: TGTGCCAGCAGCGTAGGGACTAGCGGGAGGGAACTGACAGATACGCAGTATTTT
CDR3: CASSVGTSGRELTDTQYF

length: 14
J: TRBJ1-4
D: TRBD1
V: TRBV27
size: NA
DNA: TGTGCCAGCAGTTCGACAGGGGCTAATGAAAAACTGTTTTTT
CDR3: CASSSTGANEKLFF

length: 15
J: TRBJ1-1
D: NA
V: TRBV20-1
size: NA
DNA: TGCAGTGCTAGTAAGGGGACAAATCAAGGCACTGAAGCTTTCTTT
CDR3: CSASKGTNQGTEAFF

length: 15
J: TRBJ1-2
D: TRBD1
V: TRBV28
size: NA
DNA: TGTGCCAGCAGTCGCTCTCGGACAGGACGCTATGGCTACACCTTC
CDR3: CASSRSRTGRYGYTF

length: 11
J: TRBJ2-1
D: NA
V: TRBV28
size: NA
DNA: TGTGCCAGCAGTTTACTACATGAGCAGTTCTTC
CDR3: CASSLLHEQFF

length: 16
J: TRBJ2-7
D: TRBD2
V: TRBV5-1
size: NA
DNA: TGCGCCAGCACCCCGAGCAAGACTAGCGGGAGCTACGAGCAGTACTTC
CDR3: CASTPSKTSGSYEQYF

length: 14
J: TRBJ2-7
D: TRBD1
V: TRBV7-8
size: NA
DNA: TGTGCCAGCAGCCCAGGGGGCCTCACCTACGAGCAGTACTTC
CDR3: CASSPGGLTYEQYF

length: 13
J: TRBJ1-5
D: NA
V: TRBV18
size: NA
DNA: TGTGCCAGCTCCGGGGAGGTCGGTCAGCCCCAGCATTTT
CDR3: CASSGEVGQPQHF

length: 15
J: TRBJ1-2
D: TRBD1
V: TRBV3-1/TRBV3-2
size: NA
DNA: TGTGCCAGCAGCCATCCCTCACAGGGGAACTATGGCTACACCTTC
CDR3: CASSHPSQGNYGYTF

length: 14
J: TRBJ2-3
D: TRBD2
V: TRBV29-1
size: NA
DNA: TGCAGCGTTGAGGCGGGAGGGGGCTCAGATACGCAGTATTTT
CDR3: CSVEAGGGSDTQYF

length: 15
J: TRBJ2-2
D: NA
V: TRBV5-4
size: NA
DNA: TGTGCCAGCAGCTTGATAGACTCCTCCACCGGGGAGCTGTTTTTT
CDR3: CASSLIDSSTGELFF

length: 15
J: TRBJ1-5
D: TRBD1
V: TRBV19
size: NA
DNA: TGTGCCAGTAGTGCCCCGACAGGGCGAGGGCAGCCCCAGCATTTT
CDR3: CASSAPTGRGQPQHF

length: 16
J: TRBJ2-7
D: NA
V: TRBV30
size: NA
DNA: TGTGCCTGTCTACAGGGGGCGGGGGGTTCAGGCTACGAGCAGTACTTC
CDR3: CACLQGAGGSGYEQYF

length: 13
J: TRBJ2-2
D: NA
V: TRBV11-3
size: once
DNA: TGTGCCAGCAGCCCCCCTTCGGGCGGGGAGCTGTTTTTT
CDR3: CASSPPSGGELFF

length: 15
J: TRBJ1-5
D: TRBD1
V: TRBV6-1
size: NA
DNA: TGTGCCAGCAGTGAAGGGCGGACAGGTAGGAAGCCCCAGCATTTT
CDR3: CASSEGRTGRKPQHF

length: 16
J: TRBJ1-4
D: TRBD1
V: TRBV10-3
size: NA
DNA: TGTGCCATCAGTGATGGGCCCGGGACAGGGGACGAAAAACTGTTTTTT
CDR3: CAISDGPGTGDEKLFF

length: 17
J: TRBJ2-3
D: TRBD2
V: TRBV4-1
size: NA
DNA: TGCGCCAGCAGCCAAAAGAACCTAGCGGGGGGGCCAGATACGCAGTATTTT
CDR3: CASSQKNLAGGPDTQYF

length: 13
J: TRBJ1-2
D: TRBD1
V: TRBV20-1
size: NA
DNA: TGCAGTGCTATTGACAGGGAGGACTATGGCTACACCTTC
CDR3: CSAIDREDYGYTF

length: 16
J: TRBJ2-5
D: NA
V: TRBV5-1
size: NA
DNA: TGCGCCAGCAGCCCACCTCAGGGGGGAAGCGCAGAGACCCAGTACTTC
CDR3: CASSPPQGGSAETQYF

length: 15
J: TRBJ1-6
D: NA
V: TRBV18
size: NA
DNA: TGTGCCAGCTCAGGACGAAACCCGGAGGATTCACCCCTCCACTTT
CDR3: CASSGRNPEDSPLHF

length: 18
J: TRBJ2-1
D: NA
V: TRBV12-5
size: NA
DNA: TGTGCTAGTGGTTTTTACCTAACCGCCGGCAGGGACTACAATGAGCAGTTCTTC
CDR3: CASGFYLTAGRDYNEQFF

length: 14
J: TRBJ1-1
D: NA
V: TRBV10-3
size: NA
DNA: TGTGCCATCAGTGGCGGGGTCGGGAACACTGAAGCTTTCTTT
CDR3: CAISGGVGNTEAFF

length: 15
J: TRBJ2-7
D: NA
V: TRBV24-1
size: NA
DNA: TGTGCCACCAGTGAGTGGACAGTCCTCCTCTACGAGCAGTACTTC
CDR3: CATSEWTVLLYEQYF

length: 14
J: TRBJ1-1
D: TRBD1
V: TRBV19
size: NA
DNA: TGTGCCAGTATCCCAGGGGGGACAGGGAGTGAAGCTTTCTTT
CDR3: CASIPGGTGSEAFF